Following are 30 T cell receptor beta chains from one sample sequenced in a study of T cells in Graves' hyperthyroidism and ophthalmopathy. The investigators amplified TCR beta CDR3 regions from RNA transcripts. When the TCR CDR3 underwent first-round RT-PCR, the HTBI primer set was used. MiXCR, applied by TCRdb to the multiplex PCR reads, yields one record per CDR3 protein. The table records 100,000 to 140,000 distinct CDR3 sequences, roughly 15% of them present only once. Sequencing was performed on blood. The source is a woman between 50 and 59 years old with Graves' hyperthyroidism.

This clonotype was detected only a few times. This chain uses TRBV12-3 or TRBV12-4 with TRBJ2-5; TRBD1 is a possible D gene (5 bases). Trimming removed 1 base at V and 5 bases at J, with 14 bases between. The CDR3 length is 15 residues. The CDR3 region has the DNA TGTGCCAGCAGTTTAGATTTTGGGGCCCTGGAGACCCAGTACTTC. It codes for CASSLDFGALETQYF.

This clonotype was found many times. The genes are TRBV12-3 or TRBV12-4 and TRBJ2-2; 11 bases align to TRBD2. J lost 2 bases, V lost 8 bases, and 7 bases had no gene match. This CDR3 has 16 residues. CDR3 in DNA: TGTGCCAGCCTCGCGGGGACTAGCGGAAACACCGGGGAGCTGTTTTTT. Residues: CASLAGTSGNTGELFF.

This clonotype was detected many times. DNA of the CDR3: TGCGCCAGCAGCCAGTGGGACTTGGGGAGCTCCTACAATGAGCAGTTCTTC. Translation gives CASSQWDLGSSYNEQFF. The chain links TRBV4-1 to TRBJ2-1; TRBD2 is a possible D gene (6 bases). This CDR3 has 17 amino acids. Per germline, CDR1 MGHRA and CDR2 YSYEKL. Deletions cut 3 bases from V and 0 bases from J, with 15 bases between.

This clonotype appeared many times. The CDR3 is CSAKNVQPGQGLNTEAFF. Written as DNA, the CDR3 is TGCAGTGCTAAGAATGTACAACCGGGACAGGGGTTGAACACTGAAGCTTTCTTT. The rearrangement uses TRBV20-1 and TRBJ1-1; 10 bases agree with TRBD1. The CDR3 is 18 residues long. Germline values: CDR1 DFQATT, CDR2 SNEGSKA (reference sequence). Germline trimming cut 4 bases from V and 0 bases from J; bases unmatched to any gene: 14.

The genes are TRBV12-3 or TRBV12-4 and TRBJ1-2; D remains unclear. V was trimmed by 6 bases and J by 1 base, leaving 15 bases between them. The CDR3 is 15 residues long. The CDR3 nucleotides read TGTGCCAGCAGAAGGATGGTGGCGGTTAACTATGGCTACACCTTC. This encodes CASRRMVAVNYGYTF.

In this sample, this clonotype turned up many times. The V gene is TRBV7-2, the J gene TRBJ2-3, with 12 bases aligning to TRBD2. Trimming at V came to 5 bases and at J to 6 bases, leaving 12 bases not matched to a gene. The germline CDR1 and CDR2 sequences are SGHTA and FQGNSA. The CDR3 is 17 amino acids. CDR3: CASSQTSGSLRGDTQYF. As DNA, the CDR3 is TGTGCCAGCAGCCAGACTAGCGGGAGTCTAAGGGGGGATACGCAGTATTTT.

This clonotype was seen many times. The chain recombines TRBV4-1 with TRBJ1-4; D is unresolved. Trimming stripped 1 base from V and 5 bases from J, with 11 bases between. CDR3 length: 15 residues. Germline V CDR1 and CDR2: MGHRA, YSYEKL. CDR3: CASSQARTQNEKLFF. The CDR3 nucleotides are TGCGCCAGCAGCCAAGCCCGGACCCAAAATGAAAAACTGTTTTTT.

V is TRBV15 and J is TRBJ1-4; tentative D call: TRBD1 (6 bases). Germline CDR1 reads LNHNV; CDR2 reads YYDKDF (reference sequence). The CDR3 covers 15 residues. Deletions cut 3 bases from V and 5 bases from J, with 13 bases between. Written as DNA, the CDR3 is TGTGCCACCAGCAGCTTGGGGGCCCGGAATGAAAAACTGTTTTTT. Translating gives CATSSLGARNEKLFF.

Ten or more counts support this clonotype. The rearrangement joins TRBV24-1 to TRBJ2-1; D gene unclear. Germline CDR1 reads KGHDR; CDR2 reads SFDVKD. CDR3 length: 14 residues. The V and J ends lost 4 bases and 11 bases respectively, with 17 bases between them. The CDR3: CATSDPIGPLKQFF. The CDR3 coding sequence is TGTGCCACCAGTGACCCCATTGGACCTTTGAAGCAGTTCTTC.

This clonotype was seen repeatedly, ten times or more. The gene calls are TRBV28 and TRBJ2-7; 13 positions agree with TRBD2. With 3 bases clipped from V and 7 bases from J, the junction kept 15 bases outside the gene matches. The germline CDR1 and CDR2 sequences are MDHEN and SYDVKM. CDR3 length: 18 amino acids. The CDR3 is CASSLGTSGTYRGTEQYF. The CDR3 nucleotides read TGTGCCAGCAGTTTGGGGACTAGCGGGACCTACCGAGGGACGGAGCAGTACTTC.

This clonotype was seen ten or more times. The V and J genes are TRBV18 and TRBJ2-7; TRBD2 aligns across 7 bases. Looked up from germline, CDR1 is KGHSH and CDR2 is LQKENI. This CDR3 is built from 14 residues. V shed 4 bases and J 4 bases; nucleotides not matched to a gene: 7. The CDR3 is CASSLRAGDYEQYF. The CDR3 DNA sequence: TGTGCCAGCTCACTAAGGGCGGGAGATTACGAGCAGTACTTC. The full variable domain, rest sourced from reference TRBV18 and TRBJ2-7, is NAGVMQNPRHLVRRRGQEARLRCSPMKGHSHVYWYRQLPEEGLKFMVYLQKENIIDESGMPKERFSAEFPKEGPSILRIQQVVRGDSAAYFCASSLRAGDYEQYFGPGTRLTVT.

The sample holds many counts of this clonotype. CDR3 DNA: TGTGCCAGCAGCTCCCCGGGACTAGCGGGACTTCGGACCGGGGAGCTGTTTTTT. Translating gives CASSSPGLAGLRTGELFF. The chain couples TRBV7-8 to TRBJ2-2; 13 nucleotides match TRBD2. This CDR3 contains 18 residues. V shed 4 bases and J 5 bases; nucleotides not matched to a gene: 10. Per the germline V gene, CDR1 is SGHVS and CDR2 is FQNEAQ.

Many counts were recorded for this clonotype. The CDR3 protein is CASSFSGTHNEQFF. DNA of the CDR3: TGTGCCAGCAGTTTCAGCGGGACCCACAATGAGCAGTTCTTC. The chain employs TRBV27 and TRBJ2-1; 7 bases line up with TRBD2. The CDR3 covers 14 residues. The ends lost 3 bases at V and 5 bases at J; junction bases unmatched: 4. CDR1 MNHEY and CDR2 SMNVEV come from the germline V gene (reference sequence).

This clonotype has ten or more counts. The chain joins TRBV2 to TRBJ1-2; D not certain. The germline gives CDR1 SNHLY, CDR2 FYNNEI. The ends were cut back, 4 bases at V and 5 bases at J, with 8 bases in the middle. This CDR3 has 12 residues. The CDR3 protein is CASSAAGYGYTF. CDR3 nucleotides: TGTGCCAGCAGTGCGGCAGGTTATGGCTACACCTTC. The full variable domain, its missing parts supplied by reference TRBV2 and TRBJ1-2, is EPEVTQTPSHQVTQMGQEVILRCVPISNHLYFYWYRQILGQKVEFLVSFYNNEISEKSEIFDDQFSVERPDGSNFTLKIRSTKLEDSAMYFCASSAAGYGYTFGSGTRLTVV.

This clonotype appeared many times. The V call is TRBV11-2, the J call TRBJ2-2; D not certain. Trimming left V 3 bases short and J 3 bases short, with 11 bases between. From germline, CDR1 is SGHAT and CDR2 FQNNGV. The CDR3 sequence is 15 residues long. The CDR3 spells CASSFQGLDTGELFF. CDR3 in DNA: TGTGCCAGCAGCTTTCAAGGTTTAGACACCGGGGAGCTGTTTTTT.

The chain recombines TRBV13 with TRBJ2-5; D gene ambiguous. With the DNA end fitting TRBJ2-1 better, the J assignment may be wrong. The CDR3 is 9 residues long. Germline CDR1 PRHDT, CDR2 FYEKMQ (reference sequence). The CDR3 nucleotides read TGTGCCAGCAGCCCCACCCAGTTCTTC. Translating gives CASSPTQFF.

The sample holds many counts of this clonotype. The chain recombines TRBV30 with TRBJ1-1; no clear D gene. This CDR3 is built from 14 residues. Trimming removed 3 bases from V and 4 bases from J, with 15 bases in between. CDR1 and CDR2 (germline): GTSNPN, SVGIG (reference sequence). CDR3 coding DNA: TGTGCCTGGAGGCGCGGGTTCGGGAGCACTGAAGCTTTCTTT. This translates into CAWRRGFGSTEAFF.

This clonotype was recorded many times. The chain joins TRBV3-1 to TRBJ2-1, with D possibly matching TRBD2 (6 bases). This CDR3 is 14 amino acids long. V lost 1 base and J lost 2, with 6 bases in between. Germline V gene lookup returns CDR1 LGHDT and CDR2 YNNKEL (reference sequence). CDR3 sequence reads: CASSQAGAYNEQFF. The CDR3 bases are TGTGCCAGCAGCCAAGCGGGAGCCTACAATGAGCAGTTCTTC.

This clonotype was observed at least ten times. The chain links TRBV28 to TRBJ2-5; TRBD1 matches at 7 bases. With 6 bases clipped from V and 0 bases from J, the junction kept 7 bases outside the gene matches. CDR1 MDHEN and CDR2 SYDVKM come from the germline V gene. CDR3 size: 15 residues. The CDR3 spells CASSPTGTYQETQYF. CDR3 bases: TGTGCCAGCAGCCCGACAGGGACGTACCAAGAGACCCAGTACTTC.

This chain connects TRBV7-6 to TRBJ2-3; 13 positions match TRBD2. Trimming cost V 5 bases and J 4 bases; bases outside gene matches: 6. CDR3 size: 16 residues. The germline V gene has CDR1 SGHVS and CDR2 FNYEAQ. CDR3 amino acids: CASSPRTSGSPDTQYF. DNA of the CDR3: TGTGCCAGCAGCCCCCGGACTAGCGGGAGCCCAGATACGCAGTATTTT. Full variable domain (rest looked up from reference TRBV7-6 and TRBJ2-3): GAGVSQSPRYKVTKRGQDVALRCDPISGHVSLYWYRQALGQGPEFLTYFNYEAQQDKSGLPNDRFSAERPEGSISTLTIQRTEQRDSAMYRCASSPRTSGSPDTQYFGPGTRLTVL.

This clonotype came up many times. The J gene is TRBJ1-1, the V gene TRBV12-3 or TRBV12-4; TRBD1 aligns across 12 bases. The CDR3 has 16 residues. Germline trimming cut 4 bases from V and 5 bases from J; bases unmatched to any gene: 8. CDR3 nucleotides: TGTGCCAGCAGTTGGTCCGGGACAGGGGGCAAGACTGAAGCTTTCTTT. It is translated as CASSWSGTGGKTEAFF.

This clonotype was seen many times. The V gene is TRBV11-2, the J gene TRBJ2-2, with 7 bases aligning to TRBD2. Germline V gene sequence: CDR1 SGHAT, CDR2 FQNNGV. V was pared by 3 bases and J by 6 bases, with 7 bases of the junction left unmatched. This CDR3 spans 15 amino acids. The CDR3 loop reads CASSLSGMTAGELFF. The CDR3, as DNA: TGTGCCAGCAGCTTGAGCGGGATGACGGCCGGGGAGCTGTTTTTT. The full variable domain, its missing parts supplied by reference TRBV11-2 and TRBJ2-2, is EAGVAQSPRYKIIEKRQSVAFWCNPISGHATLYWYQQILGQGPKLLIQFQNNGVVDDSQLPKDRFSAERLKGVDSTLKIQPAKLEDSAVYLCASSLSGMTAGELFFGEGSRLTVL.

This clonotype showed up many times. The V and J genes are TRBV30 and TRBJ2-5, with D perhaps matching TRBD2 (5 bases). This CDR3 has 14 residues. Per germline, CDR1 GTSNPN and CDR2 SVGIG (reference sequence). Trimming removed 5 bases at V and 5 bases at J, with 18 bases between. The CDR3 region has the DNA TGTGCCTGGGGTGACCCGGGAAGGTTGGAGACCCAGTACTTC. Its protein product is CAWGDPGRLETQYF.

The sample holds many counts of this clonotype. The chain couples TRBV5-1 to TRBJ1-3, with D unclear. CDR3 length: 14 amino acids. CDR1 is SGHRS, CDR2 YFSETQ, per germline. V gave up 5 bases and J gave up 1 base, with 10 bases separating them. CDR3 region: CASRENPSGNTIYF. The CDR3 DNA reads as TGCGCCAGCAGAGAAAATCCATCTGGAAACACCATATATTTT.

This clonotype was picked up many times. The V call is TRBV30, the J call TRBJ1-2; unclear D gene. From germline, CDR1 is GTSNPN and CDR2 SVGIG (reference sequence). This CDR3 contains 12 residues. V dropped 2 bases and J dropped 2 bases, with 6 bases sitting between them. This CDR3 is CAWSQPNYGYTF. The CDR3 coding sequence is TGTGCCTGGAGTCAGCCCAACTATGGCTACACCTTC.

In nucleotides, the CDR3 is TGTGCCAGCAGGGAAACAGGGGGCACTGAAGCTTTCTTT. Its translation: CASRETGGTEAFF. The gene calls are TRBV7-3 and TRBJ1-1, with 8 bases fitting TRBD1. Germline V gene data show CDR1 as SGHTA and CDR2 as FQGTGA. V dropped 6 bases and J dropped 4; count of bases not matched to a gene: 4. The CDR3 is made up of 13 amino acids.

This clonotype was detected ten times or more. The gene calls are TRBV7-3 and TRBJ1-6; 7 nucleotides agree with TRBD1. This CDR3 spans 14 amino acids. V was clipped by 4 bases and J by 6 bases; unmatched bases: 3. Germline CDR1 reads SGHTA; CDR2 reads FQGTGA. The chain's CDR3 is CASSSTGSNSPLHF. The CDR3 nucleotides read TGTGCCAGCAGCTCGACAGGGAGTAATTCACCCCTCCACTTT.

This clonotype was recorded many times. The rearrangement links TRBV27 to TRBJ2-7, with D possibly being TRBD2 (6 bases). The germline V gene encodes CDR1 MNHEY and CDR2 SMNVEV (reference sequence). The CDR3 totals 14 residues. V shed 3 bases and J shed 2 bases, with 11 bases lying between them. Written as DNA, the CDR3 is TGTGCCAGCAGTTTGGGTAGCGGTCCCTACGAGCAGTACTTC. Encoded protein: CASSLGSGPYEQYF.

This clonotype was found many times. The chain is built from TRBV18 and TRBJ2-1, with TRBD2 matching 10 bases. Trimming at V came to 6 bases and at J to 4 bases, leaving 3 bases not matched to a gene. The germline V gene encodes CDR1 KGHSH and CDR2 LQKENI. The CDR3 spans 14 residues. The CDR3 nucleotides read TGTGCCAGCTCTTGGACTAGCGGATACAATGAGCAGTTCTTC. It yields the protein CASSWTSGYNEQFF.

Ten or more counts support this clonotype. The V and J genes are TRBV29-1 and TRBJ2-5; TRBD1 might be the D (5 bases). V lost 5 bases to trimming and J lost 3 bases, with 10 bases between them. CDR1 is SQVTM and CDR2 is ANQGSEA in the germline V gene. This CDR3 is built from 12 residues. CDR3 sequence reads: CSVMDNKETQYF. The DNA of the CDR3 is TGCAGCGTTATGGACAATAAAGAGACCCAGTACTTC.